This is a list of T cell receptor beta chains from one sample in a study of Graves' ophthalmopathy and Graves' hyperthyroidism. TCRdb independently ran MiXCR on the multiplex PCR reads; one entry per CDR3 protein. The table lists hundreds of thousands of distinct CDR3 sequences, roughly an eighth of them singletons. The sequencing input was blood. These receptors all come from a woman in her twenties or thirties with Graves' ophthalmopathy. The CDR3 runs from the conserved cysteine through the conserved F or W. The order of the fields is clone size, D gene, V gene, J gene, CDR3 DNA, CDR3 protein. The D gene is left open where the match is weak. Size tells how often a clone was seen (once, few, many) or the class of an expanded clone, and some rows leave it out.

>few|.|TRBV30|TRBJ2-4
TGTGCCTCCGCACCGCTTGGAAGACAGTCCAAAAACATTCAGTACTTC
CASAPLGRQSKNIQYF
>few|.|TRBV19|TRBJ1-5
TGTGCCAGTAGTTCATACAGGGCTCGCAATCAGCCCCAGCATTTT
CASSSYRARNQPQHF
>.|TRBD1|TRBV10-3|TRBJ1-1
TGTGCCATCAGCTATGGACAGGGGGTGAACACTGAAGCTTTCTTT
CAISYGQGVNTEAFF
>many|TRBD2|TRBV27|TRBJ2-2
TGTGCCAGCAGTTTAGAGGGTAGCGGGATCACCGGGGAGCTGTTTTTT
CASSLEGSGITGELFF
>.|.|TRBV20-1|TRBJ1-5
TGCAGTGCTAGAGTCAGCGGCAATCAGCCCCAGCATTTT
CSARVSGNQPQHF
>many|.|TRBV28|TRBJ2-5
TGTGCCAGCAGTTTATGGATGCGCGGGGAAGAGACCCAGTACTTC
CASSLWMRGEETQYF
>many|.|TRBV7-2|TRBJ1-1
TGTGCCTCCTCGGGGGGGTCATACACTGAAGCTTTCTTT
CASSGGSYTEAFF
>many|.|TRBV20-1|TRBJ2-2
TGCAGTGCTAGAGTATTGAGGACCGGGGAGCTGTTTTTT
CSARVLRTGELFF
>.|TRBD1|TRBV6-1|TRBJ2-5
TGTGCCAGCAGAAATTTGCCGGGACAGGGGATGGAGACCCAGTACTTC
CASRNLPGQGMETQYF
>many|TRBD1|TRBV6-1|TRBJ1-1
TGTGCCAGCAGTGTAGACAGGGGCCGTGAAGCTTTCTTT
CASSVDRGREAFF
>many|.|TRBV12-3/TRBV12-4|TRBJ1-1
TGTGCCAGCAGTTTAGCGCGGATAGCTGGAGCGGAGAACACTGAAGCTTTCTTT
CASSLARIAGAENTEAFF
>.|.|TRBV28|TRBJ2-2
TGTGCCGGGGGTAAAGACACCGGGGAGCTGTTTTTT
CAGGKDTGELFF
>many|.|TRBV27|TRBJ1-2
TGTGCCAGCAGGGACAGCCCCAAGTTTGGTGGCTACACCTTC
CASRDSPKFGGYTF
>many|TRBD1|TRBV19|TRBJ2-7
TGTGCCAGTAGCAAGAAGGGGGCGAGTGACGAGCAGTACTTC
CASSKKGASDEQYF
>many|.|TRBV5-1|TRBJ1-1
TGCGCCAGCAGCTTCGGGGGGCGTGAATCGGAAGCTTTCTTT
CASSFGGRESEAFF
>many|TRBD2|TRBV6-1|TRBJ2-7
TGTGCCAGCAGTCCTCGCCGTACTAGCGGGTCCTACGAGCAGTACTTC
CASSPRRTSGSYEQYF
>.|.|TRBV28|TRBJ1-1
TGTGCCAGCAGTTTTAGGAGGGGGATCACTGAAGCTTTCTTT
CASSFRRGITEAFF
>many|.|TRBV6-1|TRBJ2-7
TGTGCCAGCACTACGTCGGCGGGATCCGGCTACGAGCAGTACTTC
CASTTSAGSGYEQYF
>many|.|TRBV6-1|TRBJ2-7
TGTGCCAGCAGTGAACAAGAGCGTATCTCCTACGAGCAGTACTTC
CASSEQERISYEQYF
>many|TRBD1|TRBV6-5|TRBJ2-7
TGTGCCAGCAGTTACCCGGGACAGGGGTACGAGCAGTACTTC
CASSYPGQGYEQYF
>many|.|TRBV6-1|TRBJ1-2
TGTGCCAGCAGCCGGCTGATAGAGGACTATGGCTACACCTTC
CASSRLIEDYGYTF
>many|.|TRBV6-1|TRBJ1-2
TGTGCCAGCACCTCCGGCCTCGGGGAGGGCTACACCTTC
CASTSGLGEGYTF
>many|.|TRBV15|TRBJ2-2
TGTGCCACCAGCAGAGAGGCCCTCAACACCGGGGAGCTGTTTTTT
CATSREALNTGELFF
>many|TRBD1|TRBV19|TRBJ2-7
TGTGCCAGTAGTACGGAGGGACAGGGAGTTTACGAGCAGTACTTC
CASSTEGQGVYEQYF
>.|TRBD1|TRBV28|TRBJ1-1
TGTGCCAGCAGTGAAGCTGGCAGGGGGGTTGCCACTGAAGCTTTCTTT
CASSEAGRGVATEAFF